The table lists the clone carrying this T cell receptor (beta chain) with a few counts. Antigen: not known. This record comes from a study of identical twins. There are 12 residues in the CDR3. Trimming left V 0 bases short and J 6 bases short, with 6 bases between. Germline CDR1 and CDR2: SGHNT and YENEEA. General study results and limits: Insertions ran lower in abundant cord blood beta clonotypes, though not in memory repertoires.

TCRdb redid the calling of the 5' RACE reads with MiXCR, one entry per CDR3 protein. The table has roughly 720,000 distinct CDR3 sequences, roughly 18% seen once. This same sample was also taken into another study, of T cells expressing NK-cell markers.

This chain connects TRBV11-3 to TRBJ2-7, with unresolved D. The sequence was obtained from a woman between 18 and 30 years old in good health. Sequences were obtained from PBMCs. CDR3 protein: CASSLEPGEQYF. The CDR3 DNA reads TGTGCCAGCAGCTTAGAACCTGGCGAGCAGTACTTC.